The 8 T cell receptor beta chains in this list originate from one sample, sequenced in a study of T cells in Graves' hyperthyroidism and ophthalmopathy. TCR beta CDR3 regions were amplified from RNA transcripts. With the HTBI primer set, the TCR CDR3 went through a first round of RT-PCR. TCRdb used MiXCR to reprocess the multiplex PCR reads, holding one entry per CDR3 protein. Here the sample spans around 800,000 distinct CDR3 sequences, roughly 40% being singletons. The source material was blood. Receptor source: a man between 18 and 29 years old with Graves' hyperthyroidism.

This clonotype was counted between two and nine times. The chain recombines TRBV6-2 or TRBV6-3 with TRBJ2-5; TRBD2 is a possible D gene (6 bases). CDR1 MNHEY and CDR2 SVGEGT come from the germline V gene. The V end lost 8 bases, the J end lost 5 bases, and 15 bases lay between the germline ends. There are 13 residues in the CDR3. Written as DNA, the CDR3 is TGTGCCAGCGCGGGGTGGGCGGGGGAGACCCAGTACTTC. Protein sequence: CASAGWAGETQYF.

This clonotype was seen only a few times. The rearrangement joins TRBV20-1 to TRBJ2-7, with 9 bases fitting TRBD1. Per germline, CDR1 DFQATT and CDR2 SNEGSKA (reference sequence). The CDR3 consists of 14 residues. The ends lost 3 bases at V and 3 bases at J; junction bases unmatched: 6. The CDR3 DNA sequence: TGCAGTGCTAGGATGGGGACAGGGTTCTACGAGCAGTACTTC. Translation: CSARMGTGFYEQYF.

This clonotype occurred once. This sequence joins TRBV5-6 and TRBJ1-1; a possible D gene is TRBD1 (6 bases). In germline, CDR1 is SGHDT, CDR2 YYEEEE. The CDR3 extends over 13 amino acids. V lost 4 bases, J lost 6 bases, and 13 bases lay in between. The CDR3 protein is CASSRLRGAEAFF. CDR3 sequence (DNA): TGTGCCAGCAGCCGCCTGAGGGGGGCTGAAGCTTTCTTT.

The genes are TRBV5-1 and TRBJ2-7, with D hard to call. The CDR3 contains 12 residues. Germline-derived CDR1 and CDR2 are SGHRS and YFSETQ. Trimming stripped 0 bases from V and 8 bases from J, with 9 bases between. CDR3 amino acids: CASSLGEGKQYF. The CDR3 DNA reads TGCGCCAGCAGCTTGGGGGAAGGAAAGCAGTACTTC.

For the CDR3, the DNA is TGTGCCAGCAGCCTCGACCTACCGGGACAGGGCTACGAGCAGTACTTC. Residues: CASSLDLPGQGYEQYF. J is TRBJ2-7 and V is TRBV7-8; 9 nucleotides match TRBD1. From germline, CDR1 is SGHVS and CDR2 FQNEAQ. The CDR3 spans 16 residues. J was trimmed by 3 bases and V by 5 bases; bases with no gene match: 11.

This chain uses TRBV7-9 with TRBJ1-2; 7 nucleotides align to TRBD1. V dropped 2 bases and J dropped 4; count of bases not matched to a gene: 7. The CDR3 has 15 amino acids. Germline V gene sequence: CDR1 SEHNR, CDR2 FQNEAQ (reference sequence). As DNA, the CDR3 is TGTGCCAGCAGCTTATCCGGGCCAGGGGGCTATGGCTACACCTTC. This translates into CASSLSGPGGYGYTF.

Points on this clonotype: At one end, the junction sequence differs from germline, possibly due to a read error. The chain combines TRBV10-3 with TRBJ2-5, with TRBD2 identical over 8 bases. The CDR3 length is 13 residues. The germline V gene has CDR1 ENHRY and CDR2 SYGVKD. CDR3 sequence: CAIASSGAAGPFF. The CDR3 region has the DNA TGTGCCATCGCAAGTAGCGGGGCTGCGGGTCCGTTCTTC.

As for this clonotype: Possible read error: a much larger clone is one base away. The rearrangement links TRBV7-3 to TRBJ2-2; D call uncertain. Germline V gene sequence: CDR1 SGHTA, CDR2 FQGTGA. The CDR3 length is 12 residues. In DNA form, the CDR3 reads TGTGCCGGCAGATGGGACACCGGGGAGCTGTTTTTT. Translating gives CAGRWDTGELFF.